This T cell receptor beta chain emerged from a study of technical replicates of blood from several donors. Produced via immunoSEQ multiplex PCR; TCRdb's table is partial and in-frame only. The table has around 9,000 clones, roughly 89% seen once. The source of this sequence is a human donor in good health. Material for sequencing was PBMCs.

Written as DNA, the CDR3 is TGTGCCAGCAGTCTGGGCCTTCCGAACACCGGGGAGCTGTTTTTT. It encodes CASSLGLPNTGELFF. This sequence joins TRBV11-2 and TRBJ2-2; D gene uncertain. The germline V gene encodes CDR1 SGHAT and CDR2 FQNNGV. The V gene lost 6 bases and the J gene lost 0 bases, with 11 bases spanning the gap. The CDR3 sequence is 15 residues long.